One T cell receptor (beta chain) is described in this entry. Its specificity is unknown. Assay used: immunoSEQ multiplex PCR; TCRdb lists only in-frame clones, some missing. The sample records 1,100,000 or so clones, roughly 74% being singletons. This record comes from a study of shared clonotypes between healthy human individuals. Study-wide context: Donor composition was a couple of women and a few men, aged 18 to 49.

V shed 3 bases and J shed 8 bases, with 15 bases lying between them. The length of the CDR3 is 14 residues. The germline gives CDR1 SGDLS, CDR2 YYNGEE. Regarding the study as a whole: Estimated clonotype richness was generally higher in naive than memory subsets.

Material for sequencing was memory CD4+ T cells from PBMCs. Sample subset: CD45RA-negative fraction. The sequence was obtained from a man between 18 and 35 years old in good health. Some clones in this sample may be carry-over from other donors' samples. V usage is TRBV9 and J usage is TRBJ2-1; D perhaps matches TRBD2 (5 bases). In nucleotides, the CDR3 is TGTGCCAGCAGCGCAGAGCGGCCGTGGGATGAGCAGTTCTTC. Its translation is CASSAERPWDEQFF.